This TCR beta chain comes out of a study of blood T cell repertoires in COVID-19. TCRdb keeps only in-frame clones here, not all; method: immunoSEQ multiplex PCR. The sample lists under 250,000 clones, around nine tenths occurring once. With V trimmed by 4 bases and J by 2 bases, 7 bases remained unmatched. The CDR3 extends over 17 amino acids. Germline assignment: CDR1 SGHTA and CDR2 FQGTGA. In its sample, this clone was seen once. The chain links TRBV7-3 to TRBJ2-6; 8 positions agree with TRBD2. The receptor was isolated from a woman aged 70-85 years with active or convalescent COVID-19. The sample consisted of peripheral blood. The CDR3 here is CASSSRAGGTGANVLTF. CDR3 nucleotide sequence: TGTGCCAGCAGCTCTCGCGCGGGGGGAACTGGGGCCAACGTCCTGACTTTC.